This T cell receptor beta chain originates from a study of identical twins (dated by TCRdb to between 2015 and 2016). Study-level background: To test whether fetal clonotypes persist, the study used deep sequencing on TCR alpha and beta repertoires from monozygotic twins, unrelated adults of various ages, and cord blood. To rule out contamination, the twin experiments were replicated at different times with different library preparation protocols.

Every donor was a healthy Caucasian. The study also sequenced three unrelated non-twin adults: a male aged 18 to 29, a male aged 50 to 59 and a female aged 50 to 59. Using Miltenyi CD45RO+ enrichment and human naive T-cell isolation kits, memory (CD45RO+) and naive T cells were isolated from PBMC. Libraries came from 5' RACE. Sequencer: Illumina HiSeq 2000. Template switching added a universal primer binding site, and the final cDNA carried a unique molecular identifier that allowed TCR cDNA molecules to be counted accurately. Specific primers in the conserved constant-segment region were used to synthesize first-strand cDNA for the TCR alpha and beta chains. To control for contamination, every cDNA library carried two barcodes: a SMART-Mk sample barcode plus Illumina barcodes. TruSeq adapter sequences, together with Illumina sample barcodes, were added in two successive PCR steps. TCR alpha and beta cDNA libraries were sequenced on the Illumina HiSeq platform with custom primers. On the study's bioinformatics: MiGEC was used to process raw reads and extract unique molecular identifiers, and MiXCR was used to find CDR3 positions. For each individual, recombination models were inferred using an EM algorithm with the repgenHMM and IGoR tools. The tcR package in R was used for shared clonotype analysis, with sharing normalized by the product of cloneset sizes. Out-of-frame nonproductive sequences were analyzed to study raw recombination free of thymic and clonal selection effects. TCRdb reworked the public reads: Q25 trimming with fastp, MiXCR clone assembly, productive beta chains retained. Here each entry gathers all rows of one CDR3 protein and keeps the most common genes and DNA. The V and J calls were determined by TCRdb, not by the authors. The sample records approximately 670,000 distinct CDR3 sequences, approximately 6.1% of which are singletons. Together, the top ten hold around 1.7% of the sample.

This clonotype was seen repeatedly, ten times or more. The specificity of this receptor is unknown. Base qualities were left out, and no much larger clone turns up one base away. On the study overall, not on this receptor specifically: Zero-insertion analyses could be partly confounded by invariant T cells such as MAIT and iNKT, though diverse VJ usage argued against such confounding for most clonotypes. Compared with coincidental sharing between unrelated individuals, an excess of low generation-probability sequences was observed among out-of-frame TCR alpha sequences shared between twins. In monozygotic twins, recombination models systematically underestimated out-of-frame TCR alpha sharing, but the models matched the sharing seen between unrelated individuals. Because the same donors could not be followed over many years, conclusions were based on cross-sectional statistical analysis. Excess twin sharing in beta out-of-frame sequences was weaker because fewer shared sequences lowered the signal-to-noise ratio. Abundant cord blood beta clonotypes carried fewer insertions; young adult naive repertoires showed a weaker similar trend, while memory repertoires showed none.

The germline V gene yields SGHTA for CDR1 and FQGNSA for CDR2. The CDR3 runs 16 residues from the cysteine to the phenylalanine. Only the CDR3 portion is preserved as DNA: 48 bases, with reading frame beginning at the first base. V sheds 1 base and J sheds 0 bases, leaving 9 bases between their ends. Sequencing input: naive T cells sorted from blood. The cell subset or site label, as the study defines it: cells isolated with a human naive T-cell isolation kit. The chain is assembled from TRBV7-2 and TRBJ2-2; tentative D gene TRBD1, with 5 bases matching. This receptor was taken from a man between 18 and 35 years old in good health. The DNA reads as follows: TGTGCCAGCAGCTTAGTAGGGGCAACGAACACCGGGGAGCTGTTTTTT. Its protein product is CASSLVGATNTGELFF.